This T cell receptor (beta chain) is drawn from a study of cytomegalovirus exposure and HLA in healthy donors. The PCR was carried out with 60 Vbeta primers and 13 Jbeta primers. Assay: immunoSEQ multiplex PCR; the TCRdb copy retains only in-frame clones and omits some. The sample lists 270,000 or so clones; nearly 95% were seen once. The sequence came from a girl aged 2-10 years in good health and CMV-seronegative. The sequenced material came from PBMCs.

CDR3 bases: TGTGCCACCACTATCGCCAGCTCGCTTTACAATGAGCAGTTCTTC. Translated: CATTIASSLYNEQFF. The chain carries TRBV27 and TRBJ2-1; D remains unclear. The V end lost 10 bases, the J end lost 4 bases, and 20 bases lay between the germline ends. The CDR3 has 15 amino acids. CDR1 is MNHEY, CDR2 SMNVEV, per germline (reference sequence).